One sample yielded the 4 T cell receptor beta chains listed below, sequenced in a study of CD8 T cells in ankylosing spondylitis. TCRdb recomputed calls from the 5' RACE reads with MiXCR, one row per CDR3 protein. The sample includes about 800,000 distinct CDR3 sequences, about 12% seen only once; the top ten take about 0.5%. These TCRs' antigens remain unknown. Study outcomes and limitations: Characteristic, it appeared, of ankylosing spondylitis blood was a TCR beta motif of eight or nine highly homologous variants.

Sequenced material: blood, either unsorted or a sorted T cell fraction (not recorded which). Source of these receptors: a male donor with ankylosing spondylitis.

The V gene is TRBV10-2, the J gene TRBJ1-2; D is unresolved. The V and J ends lost 4 bases and 2 bases respectively, with 8 bases between them. Germline CDR1 and CDR2: WSHSY and SAAADI. This CDR3 is 13 amino acids long. CDR3 nucleotides: TGCGCCAGCAGTGGGGGAAGCAACTATGGCTACACCTTC. Protein sequence: CASSGGSNYGYTF.

The chain uses TRBV4-2 and TRBJ1-1, with D uncertain. The germline gives CDR1 LGHNA, CDR2 YNFKEQ. The CDR3 has 16 amino acids. The V gene lost 0 bases and the J gene lost 4 bases, with 15 bases spanning the gap. The CDR3, as DNA: TGTGCCAGCAGCCAAGATTATCGCGAGGGAAGCACTGAAGCTTTCTTT. The encoded protein is CASSQDYREGSTEAFF.

The chain employs TRBV7-2 and TRBJ2-3; 8 bases are a match to TRBD1. The trim removed 3 bases at V and 4 bases at J, leaving 3 bases unmatched. CDR1 and CDR2 (germline): SGHTA, FQGNSA. The CDR3 contains 14 residues. This CDR3 reads CASSFRTGSDTQYF. For the CDR3, the DNA is TGTGCCAGCAGCTTCCGGACAGGGTCAGATACGCAGTATTTT.

V is TRBV4-2 and J is TRBJ1-5; 8 positions agree with TRBD1. CDR3 length equals 15 residues. The germline CDR1 and CDR2 sequences are LGHNA and YNFKEQ. Trimming at V came to 6 bases and at J to 7 bases, leaving 11 bases not matched to a gene. The chain's CDR3 is CASSPSGQGRQPQHF. The CDR3 DNA is TGTGCCAGCAGTCCAAGTGGACAGGGCAGACAGCCCCAGCATTTT.